This T cell receptor (beta chain) was sequenced during a study of identical twins. In germline, CDR1 is DFQATT, CDR2 SNEGSKA (reference sequence). The CDR3 consists of 16 residues. The V and J ends lost 2 bases and 6 bases, in that order; junction bases with no gene match: 8. This clonotype was counted a few times. From the 5' RACE reads, TCRdb called clonotypes with MiXCR, one entry per CDR3 protein. The repertoire consists of 500,000 to 600,000 distinct CDR3 sequences, with 22% occurring once and the leading ten covering 0.91%. These records were also assigned to another study, of T cells expressing NK-cell markers. That study reports: It was sorted CD3+CD56-NKG2C+, CD3+CD56+NKG2C- and CD3+CD56+NKG2C+ T cells that provided the TCR beta repertoires. Specificity for HCMV among expanded NKG2C+ T cell clones was not established.

This TCR was sampled from a woman younger than 35 in good health. The gene calls are TRBV20-1 and TRBJ2-3, with 13 bases fitting TRBD2. The sequenced sample consisted of CD4+ T cells sorted from blood. DNA of the CDR3: TGCAGTGCTAGAAGTGGACTAGCGGGGGATTGGGATACGCAGTATTTT. This translates into CSARSGLAGDWDTQYF.